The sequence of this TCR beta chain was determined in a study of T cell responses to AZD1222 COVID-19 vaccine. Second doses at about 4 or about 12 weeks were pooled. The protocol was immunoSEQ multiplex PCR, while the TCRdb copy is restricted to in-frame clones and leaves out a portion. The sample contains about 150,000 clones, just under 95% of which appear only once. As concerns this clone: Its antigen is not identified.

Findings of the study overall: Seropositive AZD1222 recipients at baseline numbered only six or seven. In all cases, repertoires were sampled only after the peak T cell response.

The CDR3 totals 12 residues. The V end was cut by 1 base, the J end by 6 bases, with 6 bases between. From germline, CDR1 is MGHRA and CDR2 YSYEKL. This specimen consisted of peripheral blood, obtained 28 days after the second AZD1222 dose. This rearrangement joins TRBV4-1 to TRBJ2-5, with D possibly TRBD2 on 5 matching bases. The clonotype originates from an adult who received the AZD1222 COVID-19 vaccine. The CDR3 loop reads CASSQASKTQYF. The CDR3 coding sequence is TGCGCCAGCAGCCAAGCTAGCAAGACCCAGTACTTC.